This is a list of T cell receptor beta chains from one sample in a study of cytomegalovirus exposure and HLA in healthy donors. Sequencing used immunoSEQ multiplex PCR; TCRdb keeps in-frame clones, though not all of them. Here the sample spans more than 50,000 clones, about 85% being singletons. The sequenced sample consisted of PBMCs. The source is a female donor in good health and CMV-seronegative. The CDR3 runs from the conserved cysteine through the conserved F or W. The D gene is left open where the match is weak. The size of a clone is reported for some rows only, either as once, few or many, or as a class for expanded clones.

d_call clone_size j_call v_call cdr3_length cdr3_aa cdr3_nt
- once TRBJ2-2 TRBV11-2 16 CASRPLRGRTTGELFF TGTGCCAGCAGGCCCTTGAGAGGGAGGACCACCGGGGAGCTGTTTTTT
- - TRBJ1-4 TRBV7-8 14 CASSSRVPEEKLFF TGTGCCAGCAGCTCCAGGGTCCCGGAAGAAAAACTGTTTTTT
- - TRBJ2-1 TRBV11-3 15 CASSVEGAPYNEQFF TGTGCCAGCAGCGTGGAGGGGGCCCCCTACAATGAGCAGTTCTTC
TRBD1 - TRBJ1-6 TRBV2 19 CASSGPDDRGGSYNSPLHF TGTGCCAGCAGTGGCCCCGACGACAGGGGCGGATCTTATAATTCACCCCTCCACTTT
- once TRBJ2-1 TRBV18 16 CASSPGRGSSYNEQFF TGTGCCAGCTCACCAGGCCGGGGAAGCTCCTACAATGAGCAGTTCTTC
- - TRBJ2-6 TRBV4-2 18 CASSRRDTRSSGANGLTF TGTGCCAGCAGCCGCCGGGACACGAGAAGCTCTGGGGCCAACGGCCTGACTTTC
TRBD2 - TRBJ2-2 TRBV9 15 CASSVDLGRAGELFF TGTGCCAGCAGCGTAGACCTTGGGAGGGCCGGGGAGCTGTTTTTT
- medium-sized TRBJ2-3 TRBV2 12 CASSEQTDTQYF TGTGCCAGCAGTGAGCAGACAGATACGCAGTATTTT
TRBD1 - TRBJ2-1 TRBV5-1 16 CASSFEGALHNNEQFF TGCGCCAGCAGCTTTGAGGGGGCGCTACACAACAATGAGCAGTTCTTC
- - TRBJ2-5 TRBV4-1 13 CASSQGGEETQYF TGCGCCAGCAGCCAAGGCGGGGAAGAGACCCAGTACTTC
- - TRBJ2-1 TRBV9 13 CASSVAQYNEQFF TGTGCCAGCAGCGTAGCCCAATACAATGAGCAGTTCTTC
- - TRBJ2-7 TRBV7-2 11 CASSRGYEQYF TGTGCCAGCAGCCGAGGGTACGAGCAGTACTTC
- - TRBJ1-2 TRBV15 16 CATSRDSLGEAYGYTF TGTGCCACCAGCAGAGATTCACTGGGGGAGGCTTATGGCTACACCTTC
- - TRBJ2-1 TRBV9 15 CASSVGSGPSNEQFF TGTGCCAGCAGCGTAGGTTCAGGGCCCAGCAATGAGCAGTTCTTC
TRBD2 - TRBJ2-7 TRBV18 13 CASSPPAGGEQYF TGTGCCAGCTCACCCCCCGCGGGGGGCGAGCAGTACTTC
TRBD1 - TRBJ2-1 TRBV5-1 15 CASSTNPGQHNEQFF TGCGCCAGCAGTACCAACCCGGGACAGCACAATGAGCAGTTCTTC
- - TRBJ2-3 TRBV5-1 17 CASSLGVEASPWDTQYF TGCGCCAGCAGCCTGGGGGTGGAGGCCTCCCCGTGGGATACGCAGTATTTT
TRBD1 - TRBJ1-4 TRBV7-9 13 CSCRQGTNEKLFF TGTTCCTGCCGACAGGGGACTAATGAAAAACTGTTTTTT
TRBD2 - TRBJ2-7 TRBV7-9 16 CASSLGTSGSTYEQYF TGTGCCAGCAGCTTAGGGACTAGCGGGAGCACCTACGAGCAGTACTTC
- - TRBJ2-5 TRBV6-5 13 CASTNPQGSTQYF TGTGCCAGCACCAATCCCCAGGGGTCGACCCAGTACTTC
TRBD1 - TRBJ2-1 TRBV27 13 CASTDRGYNEQFF TGTGCCAGTACCGACAGGGGATACAATGAGCAGTTCTTC
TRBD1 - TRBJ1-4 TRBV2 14 CASKYGTVEEKLFF TGTGCCAGCAAATACGGGACAGTCGAGGAAAAACTGTTTTTT
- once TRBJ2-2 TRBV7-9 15 CASKLTASNTGELFF TGTGCCAGCAAATTGACAGCCTCGAACACCGGGGAGCTGTTTTTT
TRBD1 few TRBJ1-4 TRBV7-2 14 CASSRQGAAEKLFF TGTGCCAGCAGTCGACAGGGGGCGGCTGAAAAACTGTTTTTT
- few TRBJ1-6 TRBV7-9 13 CASRQGTGSPLHF TGTGCCAGCAGGCAGGGGACCGGTTCACCCCTCCACTTT
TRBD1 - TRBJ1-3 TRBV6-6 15 CASSRGQGGGNTIYF TGTGCCAGCAGCCGCGGACAGGGCGGCGGAAACACCATATATTTT
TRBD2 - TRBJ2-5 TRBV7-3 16 CASSLGGTSGQETQYF TGTGCCAGCAGCTTAGGGGGGACTAGCGGCCAAGAGACCCAGTACTTC
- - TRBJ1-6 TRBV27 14 CASSDRLGGSPLHF TGTGCCAGCAGTGACAGGTTAGGGGGATCACCCCTCCACTTT
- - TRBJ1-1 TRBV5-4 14 CASSPQGEDTEAFF TGTGCCAGCAGCCCCCAGGGTGAGGACACTGAAGCTTTCTTT
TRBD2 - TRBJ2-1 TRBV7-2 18 CASSLGVAGGPGYNEQFF TGTGCCAGCAGCTTGGGGGTCGCGGGAGGGCCCGGGTACAATGAGCAGTTCTTC
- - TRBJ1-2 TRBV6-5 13 CASSFGTYTGYTF TGTGCCAGCAGTTTCGGGACTTATACGGGCTACACCTTC
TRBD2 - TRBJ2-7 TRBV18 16 CASSPGLAGFSYEQYF TGTGCCAGCTCACCAGGACTAGCGGGCTTCTCCTACGAGCAGTACTTC
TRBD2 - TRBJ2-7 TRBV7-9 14 CASIPGLGSYEQYF TGTGCCAGCATCCCCGGACTAGGGTCCTACGAGCAGTACTTC
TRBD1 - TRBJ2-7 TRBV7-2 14 CASSLALRGLEQYF TGTGCCAGCAGCTTAGCTCTCAGGGGGCTTGAGCAGTACTTC
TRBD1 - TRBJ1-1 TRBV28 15 CASRSQGQIYTEAFF TGTGCCAGCAGATCCCAGGGACAGATATACACTGAAGCTTTCTTT
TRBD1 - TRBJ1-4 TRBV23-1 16 CASNQGGSLTNEKLFF TGCGCCAGCAATCAGGGGGGGTCACTCACTAATGAAAAACTGTTTTTT
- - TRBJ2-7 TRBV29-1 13 CSVEGASRYEQYF TGCAGCGTTGAAGGGGCTAGCCGCTACGAGCAGTACTTC
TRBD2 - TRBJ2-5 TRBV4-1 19 CASSQTVGLAGGSLRTQYF TGCGCCAGCAGCCAAACCGTCGGACTAGCGGGAGGTAGCCTTAGGACCCAGTACTTC
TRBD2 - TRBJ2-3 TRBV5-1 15 CASRTSGGRTDTQYF TGCGCCAGCAGGACTAGCGGGGGGCGCACAGATACGCAGTATTTT
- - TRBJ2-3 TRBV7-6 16 CASSLISDYRTDTQYF TGTGCCAGCAGCTTAATTAGCGACTACCGCACAGATACGCAGTATTTT